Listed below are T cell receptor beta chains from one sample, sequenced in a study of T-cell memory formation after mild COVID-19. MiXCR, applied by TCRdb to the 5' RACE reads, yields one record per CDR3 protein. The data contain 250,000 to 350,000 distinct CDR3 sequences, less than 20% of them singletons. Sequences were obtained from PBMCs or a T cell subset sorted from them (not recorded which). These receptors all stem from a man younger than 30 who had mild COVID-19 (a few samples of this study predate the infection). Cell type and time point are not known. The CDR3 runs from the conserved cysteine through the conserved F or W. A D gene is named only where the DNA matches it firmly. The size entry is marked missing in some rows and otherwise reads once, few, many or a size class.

CDR3 DNA: TGTGCCAGCAGCGCGGGACAGCAATATGGCTACACCTTC
CDR3 protein: CASSAGQQYGYTF
clone size: -
V gene: TRBV13
D gene: TRBD1
J gene: TRBJ1-2

CDR3 DNA: TGCGCCAGCCCCGTCGGGGGGGAAGACAATGAGCAGTTCTTC
CDR3 protein: CASPVGGEDNEQFF
clone size: few
V gene: TRBV5-1
D gene: TRBD2
J gene: TRBJ2-1

CDR3 DNA: TGCGCCAGCAGCTGGGGATCTAGCGGGGGGGCCGGTGGATACAATGAGCAGTTCTTC
CDR3 protein: CASSWGSSGGAGGYNEQFF
clone size: few
V gene: TRBV5-1
D gene: TRBD2
J gene: TRBJ2-1

CDR3 DNA: TGTGCCAGCAGAAGGACAGGTCGTAGGAATGAGCAGTTCTTC
CDR3 protein: CASRRTGRRNEQFF
clone size: -
V gene: TRBV6-2/TRBV6-3
D gene: TRBD1
J gene: TRBJ2-1

CDR3 DNA: TGTGCCAGCAGTCAAAGGGACAGCGCCTACGAGCAGTACTTC
CDR3 protein: CASSQRDSAYEQYF
clone size: few
V gene: TRBV6-2/TRBV6-3
D gene: TRBD1
J gene: TRBJ2-7

CDR3 DNA: TGTGCCAGTAGTTCCTGGGACGGGGCCTACGAGCAGTACTTC
CDR3 protein: CASSSWDGAYEQYF
clone size: -
V gene: TRBV19
D gene: -
J gene: TRBJ2-7

CDR3 DNA: TGTGCCAGCAGTCTGGGACAGGAGAACACTGAAGCTTTCTTT
CDR3 protein: CASSLGQENTEAFF
clone size: many
V gene: TRBV12-3/TRBV12-4
D gene: TRBD1
J gene: TRBJ1-1

CDR3 DNA: TGTGCCAGCAGCTACACCCGCAGGGGGTTCAATGGCTACACCTTC
CDR3 protein: CASSYTRRGFNGYTF
clone size: few
V gene: TRBV6-5
D gene: TRBD1
J gene: TRBJ1-2

CDR3 DNA: TGCAGCGTAGCCGAACAGGGGGCGAACACCGGGGAGCTGTTTTTT
CDR3 protein: CSVAEQGANTGELFF
clone size: -
V gene: TRBV29-1
D gene: TRBD1
J gene: TRBJ2-2

CDR3 DNA: TGCAGCGTTGACCAGGGTTACACCGGGGAGCTGTTTTTT
CDR3 protein: CSVDQGYTGELFF
clone size: few
V gene: TRBV29-1
D gene: -
J gene: TRBJ2-2

CDR3 DNA: TGTGCCAGCTCCTCGGAGGGGTCACCCCTCCACTTT
CDR3 protein: CASSSEGSPLHF
clone size: -
V gene: TRBV18
D gene: -
J gene: TRBJ1-6

CDR3 DNA: TGTGCCAGCAGGTTGGCGGGGGGGCCAGAGACCCAGTACTTC
CDR3 protein: CASRLAGGPETQYF
clone size: -
V gene: TRBV12-3/TRBV12-4
D gene: TRBD2
J gene: TRBJ2-5

CDR3 DNA: TGTGCCAGCAGCTTGCCCTTGGGCACCCAGTACTTC
CDR3 protein: CASSLPLGTQYF
clone size: -
V gene: TRBV7-9
D gene: -
J gene: TRBJ2-5

CDR3 DNA: TGCGCCAGCAGCTTGGCCGTTCGGGTAGAGAGCTATGGCTACACCTTC
CDR3 protein: CASSLAVRVESYGYTF
clone size: -
V gene: TRBV5-1
D gene: -
J gene: TRBJ1-2

CDR3 DNA: TGCGCCAGCAGCTTGCCCGAGGGGATGGGCGGCGCTCAAGAGACCCAGTACTTC
CDR3 protein: CASSLPEGMGGAQETQYF
clone size: -
V gene: TRBV5-1
D gene: -
J gene: TRBJ2-5

CDR3 DNA: TGTGCCAGCAGCCAAGAAAGCAGGGGAGGGGAAGAGACCCAGTACTTC
CDR3 protein: CASSQESRGGEETQYF
clone size: -
V gene: TRBV3-1
D gene: -
J gene: TRBJ2-5

CDR3 DNA: TGCGCCAGCAGCAAGACCGGGGAGGAGGAAAAACTGTTTTTT
CDR3 protein: CASSKTGEEEKLFF
clone size: few
V gene: TRBV5-1
D gene: -
J gene: TRBJ1-4

CDR3 DNA: TGTGCCAGCAGCTTACGCCTAGAGCAGTACTTC
CDR3 protein: CASSLRLEQYF
clone size: -
V gene: TRBV7-9
D gene: -
J gene: TRBJ2-7

CDR3 DNA: TGCAGCGTTGAAGTGCGAACTAGCGGGGGGAATCCCATAGGGGAGCTGTTTTTT
CDR3 protein: CSVEVRTSGGNPIGELFF
clone size: -
V gene: TRBV29-1
D gene: TRBD2
J gene: TRBJ2-2

CDR3 DNA: TGTGCCAGCAGCTTAGTAGGTACCGCGGACACGCAGTACTTC
CDR3 protein: CASSLVGTADTQYF
clone size: -
V gene: TRBV7-9
D gene: -
J gene: TRBJ2-7

CDR3 DNA: TGCAGCGTTGAACCGGGGGGCACAGATACGCAGTATTTT
CDR3 protein: CSVEPGGTDTQYF
clone size: few
V gene: TRBV29-1
D gene: -
J gene: TRBJ2-3

CDR3 DNA: TGTGCCAGCAGCTTGGACGCCGGGACAGGAGGCTACAATGAGCAGTTCTTC
CDR3 protein: CASSLDAGTGGYNEQFF
clone size: -
V gene: TRBV5-8
D gene: TRBD1
J gene: TRBJ2-1

CDR3 DNA: TGCAGTGCTAGAGCTACACCGAACACTGAAGCTTTCTTT
CDR3 protein: CSARATPNTEAFF
clone size: few
V gene: TRBV20-1
D gene: -
J gene: TRBJ1-1

CDR3 DNA: TGCAGTGCTAGGGGACATACCTACAATGAGCAGTTCTTC
CDR3 protein: CSARGHTYNEQFF
clone size: few
V gene: TRBV20-1
D gene: -
J gene: TRBJ2-1

CDR3 DNA: TGTGCCAGCACACTAGCGGGAAGCACAGATACGCAGTATTTT
CDR3 protein: CASTLAGSTDTQYF
clone size: -
V gene: TRBV7-9
D gene: TRBD2
J gene: TRBJ2-3

CDR3 DNA: TGTGCCAGCAGCCAAGAAGACATCCCCTACGAGCAGTACTTC
CDR3 protein: CASSQEDIPYEQYF
clone size: many
V gene: TRBV4-2
D gene: -
J gene: TRBJ2-7

CDR3 DNA: TGCGCCAGCAGTGGTGGGGGGACTAACTCTGGGGCCAACGTCCTGACTTTC
CDR3 protein: CASSGGGTNSGANVLTF
clone size: few
V gene: TRBV10-2
D gene: TRBD2
J gene: TRBJ2-6

CDR3 DNA: TGCAGTGCCCCGCCAGGGGGTAGCGCAACTAATGAAAAACTGTTTTTT
CDR3 protein: CSAPPGGSATNEKLFF
clone size: -
V gene: TRBV20-1
D gene: TRBD1
J gene: TRBJ1-4

CDR3 DNA: TGCAGTGCTAAAAACCTTCAATGGGGACAAATAACAGATACGCAGTATTTT
CDR3 protein: CSAKNLQWGQITDTQYF
clone size: few
V gene: TRBV20-1
D gene: -
J gene: TRBJ2-3

CDR3 DNA: TGCAGTGCTAGAGGTGGGAGCTCCTACAATGAGCAGTTCTTC
CDR3 protein: CSARGGSSYNEQFF
clone size: -
V gene: TRBV20-1
D gene: -
J gene: TRBJ2-1

CDR3 DNA: TGTGACAGCGCGGACAGGGCCCATAGCAATCAGCCCCAGCATTTT
CDR3 protein: CDSADRAHSNQPQHF
clone size: -
V gene: TRBV7-2
D gene: TRBD1
J gene: TRBJ1-5

CDR3 DNA: TGTGCCAGCAGTTCGAATAGCGGGGCCCGGGATACGCAGTATTTT
CDR3 protein: CASSSNSGARDTQYF
clone size: many
V gene: TRBV12-3/TRBV12-4
D gene: TRBD2
J gene: TRBJ2-3

CDR3 DNA: TGTGCCAGCAGCTTAGGAGGAGGGGCTAACTATGGCTACACCTTC
CDR3 protein: CASSLGGGANYGYTF
clone size: -
V gene: TRBV7-9
D gene: -
J gene: TRBJ1-2

CDR3 DNA: TGCGCCAGCAGCTTGGGACAGGGCGGGGAGCTGTTTTTT
CDR3 protein: CASSLGQGGELFF
clone size: few
V gene: TRBV5-1
D gene: TRBD1
J gene: TRBJ2-2